The following is a TCR beta chain sequence with its context. This clone has a single count. The antigen it recognizes is unknown. Base qualities were left out, and no much larger clone turns up one base away. Each collaborating institution followed its own protocols to collect whole blood in K2EDTA tubes. For TCRbeta analysis, collaborators shipped samples as frozen whole blood, isolated PBMCs, or DNA extracted from either of those sample types. TCRbeta CDR3 regions were amplified from genomic DNA by means of the immunoSEQ Assay, a bias-controlled multiplex PCR. In the original analysis: Nucleated cell counts per sample were estimated from amplification of reference gene primers within the assay. To quantify the absolute abundance of each unique TCRbeta CDR3 rearrangement, sequence reads were collapsed and filtered. For each sample, productive Simpson clonality was calculated as the square root of Simpson's diversity index across productive rearrangements. The clones in this table, taken by TCRdb from immuneACCESS, are in-frame only. Not every clone is retained; where verified, under half of the shortfall comes from an unresolved V gene, and the cause of the rest is unknown. The V and J calls and clone size are taken from that table; D and trimming were inferred from the DNA. For this sample there are fewer than 25,000 clones; just over 90% appear just once. Less than 9% of the sample is held by the ten biggest clonotypes.

This sample is drawn from a study of blood T cell repertoires in COVID-19 (dated by TCRdb to about 2020). With respect to the entire study: Samples covering the acute and convalescent phases of COVID-19 were provided by collaborators in the United States, Italy and Spain. The repertoires were released in a freely available public database meant as a resource for research on the immune response to SARS-CoV-2. Sample metadata almost always included a de-identified subject ID, COVID-19 status, age in years and sex. Subjects who had been exposed to COVID-19, were actively infected with it, or had recovered from it provided the deeply sampled blood TCRbeta repertoires that made up the dataset. The samples were drawn from two sources: the first 160 participants of the ongoing ImmuneRACE study, and over 950 subjects contributed by 6 global collaborators. The material from the prospective study consisted of cDNA or gDNA derived from T cells, B-cell-depleted T cells, or PBMCs. Where available, HLA class I and class II types were taken from metadata supplied by the sample provider and were not determined by assay-based typing.

Findings and caveats that apply to the study as a whole: The quantity of clinical and demographic metadata differed by source and by participant and was supplied without curation.

CDR1 is given as MNHNY and CDR2 as SVGAGI, both from the germline V gene (reference sequence). Measured from the cysteine to the phenylalanine, the CDR3 is 15 residues long. Kept here is only the CDR3 DNA, which spans 45 bases and is read in frame from base 1. Unmatched junction bases come to 0, with V trimmed by 2 bases and J by 3 bases. The receptor was derived from a human donor in a cohort sampled during active COVID-19. The chain was built from TRBV6-6 and TRBJ1-6, and 8 junctional nucleotides match TRBD1. The specimen sequenced was peripheral blood. The DNA reads TGTGCCAGCAGTTACGACAGGGGCTATAATTCACCCCTCCACTTT. This translates into CASSYDRGYNSPLHF.